This T cell receptor beta chain stems from a study of blood T cell repertoires in COVID-19. For the study at large: COVID-19 samples, acute and convalescent, were from the United States, Italy and Spain. PBMCs, B-cell-depleted T cells, or T cells provided the cDNA or gDNA that made up the material.

V was pared by 3 bases and J by 0 bases, with 6 bases between. The CDR3 contains 14 residues. Per germline, CDR1 LNHDA and CDR2 SQIVND (reference sequence). In the authors' methods: By means of reference gene primer amplification, nucleated cell counts were estimated. The data were produced by immunoSEQ multiplex PCR, yet TCRdb's version contains in-frame clones alone and is incomplete. The V and J calls and clone size were taken over from that table, and D and trimming were inferred from the DNA. The repertoire has nearly 350,000 clones, about 93% of them found once; the top ten carry under 3.5%. The clonotype originates from a woman between 18 and 29 years old who had recovered from COVID-19. V is TRBV19 and J is TRBJ1-3, with D unresolved. The source material was peripheral blood. The CDR3 region is CASSITDSGNTIYF. CDR3 in DNA: TGTGCCAGTAGTATTACTGACTCTGGAAACACCATATATTTT.